Following are 4 T cell receptor beta chains from one sample sequenced in a study of shared clonotypes between healthy human individuals. Data came from immunoSEQ multiplex PCR; TCRdb stores just in-frame clones and leaves some out. Of over a million clones detected, more than 65% appear once; the ten largest clones hold over 1.3%. Sample: memory CD4+ T cells sorted from blood. As for subset: CD45RA-negative fraction. The receptors here all came from a man younger than 35 in good health.

The chain links TRBV11-2 to TRBJ1-6; 7 nucleotides agree with TRBD1. The CDR3 covers 15 residues. The germline CDR1 and CDR2 sequences are SGHAT and FQNNGV. V lost 4 bases, J lost 2 bases, and 2 bases stayed unmatched. The DNA for the CDR3 is TGTGCCAGCAGCTCAGACAGGGCCTATAATTCACCCCTCCACTTT. Amino acids: CASSSDRAYNSPLHF. The entire variable domain, with the rest obtained from reference TRBV11-2 and TRBJ1-6, is as follows: EAGVAQSPRYKIIEKRQSVAFWCNPISGHATLYWYQQILGQGPKLLIQFQNNGVVDDSQLPKDRFSAERLKGVDSTLKIQPAKLEDSAVYLCASSSDRAYNSPLHFGNGTRLTVT.

The chain is built from TRBV25-1 and TRBJ2-1, with 10 bases fitting TRBD1. Per germline, CDR1 MGHDK and CDR2 SYGVNS. The CDR3 has 16 residues. V dropped 8 bases and J dropped 6; count of bases not matched to a gene: 13. The CDR3 coding sequence is TGTGCCAGCCCACATGACGGGACAGGGGTGTTCAATGAGCAGTTCTTC. Translation gives CASPHDGTGVFNEQFF.

In regard to this clone: This sample also contains other DNA sequences that code for the same CDR3. The chain uses TRBV30 and TRBJ2-7; the match to TRBD1 covers 10 bases. Unmatched junction bases numbered 2, after V lost 3 bases and J lost 3 bases. Looked up from germline, CDR1 is GTSNPN and CDR2 is SVGIG (reference sequence). The CDR3 extends over 13 amino acids. The DNA of the CDR3 is TGTGCCTGGAGCTGGGACAGGGGCTACGAGCAGTACTTC. This sequence encodes CAWSWDRGYEQYF.

This rearrangement joins TRBV5-4 to TRBJ2-2, with D maybe TRBD2 (6 bases). Germline CDR1 is SGHNT and CDR2 is YYREEE (reference sequence). The CDR3 spans 15 residues. V was shortened by 6 bases and J by 6 bases, with 18 bases between the two germline ends. The CDR3 DNA is TGTGCCAGCAAATTTGGGCGGGACGTCGCCGGGGAGCTGTTTTTT. Protein sequence: CASKFGRDVAGELFF.